This TCR beta chain was identified in a study of T cells in localized non-small cell lung cancer. Trimming left V 6 bases short and J 2 bases short, with 25 bases between. Germline V CDR1 and CDR2: MNHEY, SMNVEV (reference sequence). The CDR3 runs to 18 residues. Assay: immunoSEQ multiplex PCR; the TCRdb copy retains only in-frame clones and omits some. The sample shows 52,000 or so clones, roughly 88% of them seen only once. Overall study results and limits: Uninvolved adjacent lung showed higher T cell clonality than tumor.

Concerning this clone itself: Its antigen is as yet unknown.

This TCR was recovered from a man aged 35 to 69 with stage III lung adenocarcinoma. The sequencing used peripheral blood mononuclear cells, collected before any cancer treatment. The chain is built from TRBV27 and TRBJ1-1; D gene ambiguous. CDR3 nucleotide sequence: TGTGCCAGCAGGTCCCTTCAAAGCTTTATGACTCGAAACACTGAAGCTTTCTTT. Protein sequence: CASRSLQSFMTRNTEAFF.